These 23 T cell receptor beta chains originate from one sample sequenced in a study of blood T cell repertoires in COVID-19. Repertoires were generated with immunoSEQ multiplex PCR, while TCRdb's copy carries only in-frame clones and drops some. This repertoire shows roughly 340,000 clones, 88% found once; its top ten account for 5.5% to 7.5%. The material sequenced was peripheral blood. These receptors came from an older woman with COVID-19, enrolled during active disease.

The gene calls are TRBV4-1 and TRBJ1-6, with 7 bases matching TRBD1. J lost 6 bases, V lost 3 bases, and 8 bases had no gene match. CDR1 and CDR2 from the germline V gene are MGHRA and YSYEKL. This CDR3 region has 16 residues. The CDR3 DNA is TGCGCCAGCAGCCAGACCTCGGGACAGTCTAATTCACCCCTCCACTTT. Amino acids: CASSQTSGQSNSPLHF.

There are a few counts of this clone. Distinct nucleotide sequences in the sample also encode this CDR3. J is TRBJ1-5 and V is TRBV18; D gene uncertain. The V end was cut by 6 bases, the J end by 5 bases, with 11 bases between. The CDR3 length is 13 residues. In germline, CDR1 is KGHSH, CDR2 LQKENI. This CDR3 is CASSPTGDQPQHF. CDR3 nucleotide sequence: TGTGCCAGCTCCCCTACCGGGGATCAGCCCCAGCATTTT. The full variable domain, with the rest looked up from reference TRBV18 and TRBJ1-5, is NAGVMQNPRHLVRRRGQEARLRCSPMKGHSHVYWYRQLPEEGLKFMVYLQKENIIDESGMPKERFSAEFPKEGPSILRIQQVVRGDSAAYFCASSPTGDQPQHFGDGTRLSIL.

The chain links TRBV3-1 (or the pseudogene TRBV3-2) to TRBJ1-1; D is ambiguous. This CDR3 region has 13 residues. Germline CDR1 LGHDT, CDR2 YNNKEL (reference sequence). V dropped 4 bases and J dropped 1 base, with 7 bases sitting between them. The DNA of the CDR3 is TGTGCCAGCAGCCCAGGTAGGAACACTGAAGCTTTCTTT. As protein: CASSPGRNTEAFF.

V gene TRBV10-3 combines with J gene TRBJ2-5, with a possible D match to TRBD2 (6 bases). Trimming removed 10 bases from V and 4 bases from J, with 22 bases in between. Per germline, CDR1 ENHRY and CDR2 SYGVKD. The CDR3 contains 15 residues. CDR3 nucleotide sequence: TGTGCCACGGGAGTAGGAGCAGAGGGAGGAGAGACCCAGTACTTC. It encodes CATGVGAEGGETQYF.

V is TRBV6-5 and J is TRBJ1-1; TRBD1 matches 8 bases. The CDR3 has 14 amino acids. With 2 bases clipped from V and 5 bases from J, the junction kept 4 bases outside the gene matches. Germline CDR1 reads MNHEY; CDR2 reads SVGAGI. As DNA, the CDR3 is TGTGCCAGCAGTTACGGACAGGGACGAACTGAAGCTTTCTTT. This codes for CASSYGQGRTEAFF.

This clone was seen a handful of times. The chain recombines TRBV2 with TRBJ1-3; weak D call: TRBD1 (5 bases). Trimming cost V 3 bases and J 2 bases, with 14 bases left between them. The CDR3 consists of 16 residues. Per the germline V gene, CDR1 is SNHLY and CDR2 is FYNNEI. This CDR3 reads CASSEQGNQAGNTIYF. CDR3 nucleotide sequence: TGTGCCAGCAGTGAGCAGGGTAACCAAGCTGGAAACACCATATATTTT. Full variable domain (missing parts from reference TRBV2 and TRBJ1-3): EPEVTQTPSHQVTQMGQEVILRCVPISNHLYFYWYRQILGQKVEFLVSFYNNEISEKSEIFDDQFSVERPDGSNFTLKIRSTKLEDSAMYFCASSEQGNQAGNTIYFGEGSWLTVV.

The chain couples TRBV5-1 to TRBJ1-1, with TRBD1 as a possible D gene (5 bases). Between the trimmed V and J ends, which lost 6 bases and 1 base, there was a span of 19 bases. CDR1 and CDR2 from the germline V gene are SGHRS and YFSETQ. This CDR3 comprises 16 residues. DNA for the CDR3: TGCGCCAGCACCCCTTTGGTTCAGGGCACGAACACTGAAGCTTTCTTT. This translates into CASTPLVQGTNTEAFF.

The chain uses TRBV5-6 and TRBJ1-2, with D perhaps TRBD1 (6 bases). CDR1 is SGHDT, CDR2 YYEEEE, per germline. The CDR3 extends over 14 amino acids. Trimming took off 4 bases at V and 3 bases at J, with 13 bases between the two ends. The CDR3 reads CASSPYRQDYGYTF. CDR3 nucleotide sequence: TGTGCCAGCAGCCCCTATCGACAGGACTATGGCTACACCTTC.

The V and J genes are TRBV3-1 (or the pseudogene TRBV3-2) and TRBJ1-6, with D perhaps matching TRBD1 (6 bases). This CDR3 is built from 14 residues. V was clipped by 3 bases and J by 8 bases, with 11 bases between them. CDR1 is LGHDT and CDR2 is YNNKEL in the germline V gene (reference sequence). The CDR3 nucleotides read TGTGCCAGCAGCCAGGGGGCGACGGATTCACCCCTCCACTTT. It encodes CASSQGATDSPLHF.

The rearrangement joins TRBV5-6 to TRBJ1-1; D gene unclear. Germline values: CDR1 SGHDT, CDR2 YYEEEE. This CDR3 has 12 amino acids. Deletions cut 0 bases from V and 2 bases from J, with 2 bases between. Written as DNA, the CDR3 is TGTGCCAGCAGCTTGGCAAACACTGAAGCTTTCTTT. The encoded protein is CASSLANTEAFF.

The chain combines TRBV19 with TRBJ1-6; D might be TRBD1 (6 bases). The ends were cut back, 5 bases at V and 10 bases at J, with 12 bases in the middle. This CDR3 has 13 residues. Germline V gene data show CDR1 as LNHDA and CDR2 as SQIVND (reference sequence). CDR3 sequence reads: CASSGQGNSPLHF. Here the CDR3 DNA reads TGTGCCAGTAGTGGGCAGGGGAACTCACCCCTCCACTTT.

This clone turned up a few times. The chain employs TRBV5-1 and TRBJ1-1; 7 nucleotides agree with TRBD1. Trimming took 5 bases from V and 2 from J; bases not matched to a gene: 3. This CDR3 spans 13 amino acids. Germline assignment: CDR1 SGHRS and CDR2 YFSETQ. CDR3 in amino acids: CASRRDSNTEAFF. The CDR3 DNA reads as TGCGCCAGCAGACGGGACAGCAACACTGAAGCTTTCTTT.

This chain connects TRBV5-1 to TRBJ1-2; a weak D match, TRBD1 (5 bases). Looked up from germline, CDR1 is SGHRS and CDR2 is YFSETQ. V was cut by 2 bases and J by 8 bases, with 10 bases left in between. The CDR3 has 12 amino acids. This chain's CDR3 is CASSFAGRGYTF. The DNA of the CDR3 is TGCGCCAGCAGCTTCGCAGGGCGCGGCTACACCTTC. The variable domain in full, with the rest retrieved from reference TRBV5-1 and TRBJ1-2, is KAGVTQTPRYLIKTRGQQVTLSCSPISGHRSVSWYQQTPGQGLQFLFEYFSETQRNKGNFPGRFSGRQFSNSRSEMNVSTLELGDSALYLCASSFAGRGYTFGSGTRLTVV.

The chain links TRBV27 to TRBJ1-2; 7 bases map to TRBD1. The CDR3 loop spans 19 amino acids. CDR1 and CDR2 from the germline V gene are MNHEY and SMNVEV (reference sequence). With V trimmed by 5 bases and J by 8 bases, 26 bases remained unmatched. This CDR3 reads CASSKSSMEGARSYQGYTF. The CDR3 coding sequence is TGTGCCAGCAGTAAGAGTAGTATGGAGGGGGCGAGATCGTATCAGGGCTACACCTTC.

The chain is built from TRBV11-2 and TRBJ1-4; D may be TRBD1 (5 bases). The V end lost 5 bases, the J end lost 4 bases, and 17 bases lay between the germline ends. The CDR3 contains 16 residues. Germline assignment: CDR1 SGHAT and CDR2 FQNNGV. The CDR3 is CASSDGTPDLNEKLFF. The DNA for the CDR3 is TGTGCCAGCAGCGACGGGACTCCTGACCTTAATGAAAAACTGTTTTTT.

This clone was detected only once. This chain links TRBV2 with TRBJ2-3, with a weak D call TRBD2 (5 bases). The CDR3 length is 17 residues. CDR1 is SNHLY, CDR2 FYNNEI, per germline. Trimming removed 0 bases from V and 5 bases from J, with 18 bases in between. CDR3 sequence reads: CASSEALLVLAQDTQYF. CDR3 bases: TGTGCCAGCAGTGAAGCGCTTCTTGTCCTAGCCCAAGATACGCAGTATTTT.

Only a few counts were recorded for this clone. The chain carries TRBV7-9 and TRBJ1-3; D is ambiguous. Germline lookup yields CDR1 SEHNR and CDR2 FQNEAQ (reference sequence). Trimming removed 4 bases from V and 0 bases from J, with 7 bases in between. There are 14 residues in the CDR3. The CDR3 DNA reads as TGTGCCAGCAGCTCAGTGATCTCTGGAAACACCATATATTTT. Translated: CASSSVISGNTIYF.

The chain combines TRBV4-2 with TRBJ2-1; 9 nucleotides match TRBD2. The CDR3 length is 17 residues. Germline trimming cut 2 bases from V and 5 bases from J; bases unmatched to any gene: 10. CDR1 LGHNA and CDR2 YNFKEQ come from the germline V gene. The CDR3 is CASSQPGVQRGDNEQFF. The CDR3 DNA reads as TGTGCCAGCAGCCAACCTGGAGTCCAGCGGGGGGACAATGAGCAGTTCTTC.

The J gene is TRBJ1-1, the V gene TRBV11-3, with TRBD1 matching over 7 bases. CDR3 length equals 12 residues. V gave up 1 base and J gave up 7 bases; unmatched junction bases: 0. The germline V gene encodes CDR1 SGHNT and CDR2 YENEEA. The CDR3 nucleotides read TGTGCCAGCAGCTTAGGGACAGGTGAAGCTTTCTTT. Its protein is CASSLGTGEAFF.

J is TRBJ2-5 and V is TRBV12-3 or TRBV12-4, with a weak D call TRBD2 (6 bases). V lost 1 base, J lost 5 bases, and 8 bases lay in between. This CDR3 contains 13 residues. The CDR3 reads CASSLEAGETQYF. The CDR3, as DNA: TGTGCCAGCAGTTTAGAGGCGGGGGAGACCCAGTACTTC.

This clone appeared once. V usage is TRBV5-8 and J usage is TRBJ2-3; perhaps TRBD1 as D (6 bases). From germline, CDR1 is SGHTS and CDR2 YDEGEE. This CDR3 region has 14 residues. Trimming pared 4 bases from V and 5 bases from J, leaving 14 bases between. The CDR3 nucleotides are TGTGCCAGCAGCCCAGGACAGACGCAAGATACGCAGTATTTT. Translated, it gives CASSPGQTQDTQYF.

This chain connects TRBV23-1 to TRBJ1-2, with D possibly TRBD1 on 5 matching bases. TRBV23-1 is an open reading frame whose function is uncertain. The CDR3 contains 13 residues. Trimming removed 6 bases at V and 7 bases at J, with 15 bases between. As DNA, the CDR3 is TGCGCCAGCAGCCCCACTGGCGGGGGTGGCTACACCTTC. Translated: CASSPTGGGGYTF.

V is TRBV25-1 and J is TRBJ2-7, with D possibly matching TRBD1 (5 bases). CDR3 length: 13 amino acids. The germline V gene encodes CDR1 MGHDK and CDR2 SYGVNS. Trimming cost V 5 bases and J 5 bases, with 13 bases left between them. The CDR3, as DNA: TGTGCCAGCAGTCGAAGCAGGGTCCACGAGCAGTACTTC. Amino acid sequence: CASSRSRVHEQYF.